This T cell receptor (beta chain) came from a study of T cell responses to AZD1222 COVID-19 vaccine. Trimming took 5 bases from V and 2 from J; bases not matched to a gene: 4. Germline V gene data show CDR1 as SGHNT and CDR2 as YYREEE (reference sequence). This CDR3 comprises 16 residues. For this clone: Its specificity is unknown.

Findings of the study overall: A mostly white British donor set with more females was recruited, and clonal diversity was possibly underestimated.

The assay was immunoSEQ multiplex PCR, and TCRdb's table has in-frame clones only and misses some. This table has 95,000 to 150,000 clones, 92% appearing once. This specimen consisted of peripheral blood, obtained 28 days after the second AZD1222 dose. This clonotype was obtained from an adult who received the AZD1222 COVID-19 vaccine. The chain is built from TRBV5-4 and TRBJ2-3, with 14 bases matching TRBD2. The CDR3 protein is CASSRLAGGITDTQYF. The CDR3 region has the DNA TGTGCCAGCAGTCGACTAGCGGGAGGGATCACAGATACGCAGTATTTT.